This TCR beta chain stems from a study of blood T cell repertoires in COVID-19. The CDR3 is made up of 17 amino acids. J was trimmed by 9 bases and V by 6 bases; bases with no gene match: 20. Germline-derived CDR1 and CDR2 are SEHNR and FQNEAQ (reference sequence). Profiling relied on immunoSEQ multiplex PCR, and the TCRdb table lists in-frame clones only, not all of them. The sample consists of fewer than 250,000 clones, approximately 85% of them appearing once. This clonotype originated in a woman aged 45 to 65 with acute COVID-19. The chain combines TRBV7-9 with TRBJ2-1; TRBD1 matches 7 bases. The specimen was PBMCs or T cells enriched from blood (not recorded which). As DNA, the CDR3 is TGTGCCAGCAGAAGACCAGTCGGACAGGTCTCCGGTAGTGAGCAGTTCTTC. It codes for CASRRPVGQVSGSEQFF. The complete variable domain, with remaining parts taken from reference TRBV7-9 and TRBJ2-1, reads DTGVSQNPRHKITKRGQNVTFRCDPISEHNRLYWYRQTLGQGPEFLTYFQNEAQLEKSRLLSDRFSAERPKGSFSTLEIQRTEQGDSAMYLCASRRPVGQVSGSEQFFGPGTRLTVL.